Shown below are 22 T cell receptor beta chains from a single sample sequenced in a study of T cell changes during pregnancy in multiple sclerosis. Profiling relied on immunoSEQ multiplex PCR, and the TCRdb table lists in-frame clones only, not all of them. The sample shows some 31,000 clones, 70% to 90% of them seen only once. This material consisted of CD8+ T cells from peripheral blood mononuclear cells, taken in the second trimester of pregnancy. These TCRs come from a female donor with multiple sclerosis, enrolled in a pregnancy study.

The chain combines TRBV7-9 with TRBJ2-5; weak D call: TRBD2 (6 bases). Trimming pared 6 bases from V and 0 bases from J, leaving 17 bases between. The CDR3 is 16 residues long. Germline V gives CDR1 SEHNR, CDR2 FQNEAQ (reference sequence). The CDR3 nucleotides read TGTGCCAGCAGAGGTTTGGAGGGGTCGTACCAAGAGACCCAGTACTTC. It encodes CASRGLEGSYQETQYF.

V usage is TRBV9 and J usage is TRBJ1-1; D may be TRBD1 (5 bases). The CDR3 contains 20 residues. Trimming shortened V by 0 bases and J by 2 bases, and 26 bases separated the two germline ends. From germline, CDR1 is SGDLS and CDR2 YYNGEE. This CDR3 is CASSVDDRPGLGRANTEAFF. The DNA of the CDR3 is TGTGCCAGCAGCGTAGACGACCGCCCCGGTCTGGGCAGGGCAAACACTGAAGCTTTCTTT.

V is TRBV4-3 and J is TRBJ2-3, with a possible D match to TRBD1 (5 bases). Trimming pared 4 bases from V and 1 base from J, leaving 9 bases between. The CDR3 is 14 amino acids. Germline CDR1 and CDR2: LGHNA and YSLEER. The CDR3 DNA follows: TGCGCCAGCAGCCCTACAGGAGGCACAGATACGCAGTATTTT. Translated, it gives CASSPTGGTDTQYF.

Relative to its sample, this clone is medium-sized (0.01 to 0.1%). The rearrangement links TRBV27 to TRBJ2-2; 9 bases fit TRBD2. Germline V lookup: CDR1 MNHEY, CDR2 SMNVEV (reference sequence). With V trimmed by 5 bases and J by 4 bases, 11 bases remained unmatched. The CDR3 contains 17 residues. CDR3 loop: CASSPLGREGLTGELFF. In nucleotides, the CDR3 is TGTGCCAGCAGTCCCTTGGGGCGGGAGGGCCTCACCGGGGAGCTGTTTTTT.

J is TRBJ2-1 and V is TRBV4-1, with D perhaps matching TRBD2 (6 bases). CDR1 and CDR2 from the germline V gene are MGHRA and YSYEKL. The CDR3 has 15 residues. V was cut by 5 bases and J by 12 bases, with 23 bases left in between. CDR3 DNA: TGCGCCAGCAGCGATGGGACTCTAGGTATTGGTGGGCAGTTCTTC. Protein sequence: CASSDGTLGIGGQFF.

This chain links TRBV28 with TRBJ2-5; TRBD2 might be the D (5 bases). Germline V gene lookup returns CDR1 MDHEN and CDR2 SYDVKM. This CDR3 spans 14 amino acids. Trimming stripped 5 bases from V and 4 bases from J, with 14 bases between. CDR3 loop: CASSPPFRGETQYF. The CDR3 nucleotides are TGTGCCAGCAGTCCGCCTTTTCGGGGAGAGACCCAGTACTTC.

The rearrangement uses TRBV18 and TRBJ2-5; D ambiguous. The CDR3 consists of 15 residues. Germline V gene data show CDR1 as KGHSH and CDR2 as LQKENI. V gave up 0 bases and J gave up 6 bases, with 14 bases separating them. The CDR3 nucleotides are TGTGCCAGCTCACCACCGATTCCGGGTGTTCAGACCCAGTACTTC. This codes for CASSPPIPGVQTQYF. The variable domain in full, completed from reference TRBV18 and TRBJ2-5, reads NAGVMQNPRHLVRRRGQEARLRCSPMKGHSHVYWYRQLPEEGLKFMVYLQKENIIDESGMPKERFSAEFPKEGPSILRIQQVVRGDSAAYFCASSPPIPGVQTQYFGPGTRLLVL.

The chain joins TRBV6-1 to TRBJ2-7; maybe TRBD2 (6 bases). In germline, CDR1 is MNHNS, CDR2 SASEGT. The ends were cut back, 4 bases at V and 4 bases at J, with 20 bases in the middle. The CDR3 loop spans 16 amino acids. Written as DNA, the CDR3 is TGTGCCAGCAGTGGACGACTCGAGCGGGCCCTTTACGAGCAGTACTTC. Translation: CASSGRLERALYEQYF.

The chain recombines TRBV7-2 with TRBJ2-7, with 14 bases lining up with TRBD2. CDR1 is SGHTA and CDR2 is FQGNSA in the germline V gene. The CDR3 totals 15 residues. Trimming at V came to 9 bases and at J to 3 bases, leaving 7 bases not matched to a gene. The CDR3 coding sequence is TGTGCCAGTAGACTAGCGGGAGGGACCTACTACGAGCAGTACTTC. This translates into CASRLAGGTYYEQYF.

The V and J genes are TRBV19 and TRBJ1-1; D is uncertain. CDR3 length: 13 amino acids. Trimming took off 7 bases at V and 3 bases at J, with 12 bases between the two ends. The germline V gene encodes CDR1 LNHDA and CDR2 SQIVND (reference sequence). The CDR3 region has the DNA TGTGCCAGTACTATTCGCTCGGACACTGAAGCTTTCTTT. Translated: CASTIRSDTEAFF.

Here the CDR3 DNA reads TGCGCCAGCAGCCTCGGACACACAGATACGCAGTATTTT. This encodes CASSLGHTDTQYF. The chain combines TRBV4-3 with TRBJ2-3; D may be TRBD1 (5 bases). Germline lookup yields CDR1 LGHNA and CDR2 YSLEER. V lost 4 bases, J lost 2 bases, and 7 bases lay in between. This CDR3 is built from 13 residues.

The chain couples TRBV6-1 to TRBJ2-1; a possible D gene is TRBD2 (5 bases). Germline V gene data show CDR1 as MNHNS and CDR2 as SASEGT. With 3 bases removed from V and 3 bases from J, the gap between germline ends came to 12 bases. This CDR3 is 15 amino acids long. The CDR3, as DNA: TGTGCCAGCAGTGACCTCAGCGGCGGCTACAATGAGCAGTTCTTC. This gives the protein CASSDLSGGYNEQFF.

The gene calls are TRBV5-4 and TRBJ2-7, with D unclear. The CDR3 has 14 amino acids. The germline V gene has CDR1 SGHNT and CDR2 YYREEE (reference sequence). V dropped 0 bases and J dropped 1 base, with 8 bases sitting between them. The CDR3 loop reads CASSLERSSYEQYF. The CDR3 DNA is TGTGCCAGCAGCTTGGAACGCAGTTCCTACGAGCAGTACTTC.

The V gene is TRBV7-8, the J gene TRBJ2-7, with TRBD2 identical over 9 bases. The V segment lost 2 bases and the J segment 6 bases; nucleotides outside the gene matches: 8. Germline V gene data show CDR1 as SGHVS and CDR2 as FQNEAQ. The length of the CDR3 is 15 residues. The CDR3 region is CASSLRAGGPFEQYF. DNA for the CDR3: TGTGCCAGCAGCTTAAGAGCGGGAGGCCCCTTCGAGCAGTACTTC. The variable domain in full, with the rest retrieved from reference TRBV7-8 and TRBJ2-7, is GAGVSQSPRYKVAKRGQDVALRCDPISGHVSLFWYQQALGQGPEFLTYFQNEAQLDKSGLPSDRFFAERPEGSVSTLKIQRTQQEDSAVYLCASSLRAGGPFEQYFGPGTRLTVT.

The chain uses TRBV2 and TRBJ2-7; 8 bases line up with TRBD1. V lost 6 bases and J lost 3; bases outside the gene matches: 7. The length of the CDR3 is 14 residues. Germline V CDR1 and CDR2: SNHLY, FYNNEI. The DNA of the CDR3 is TGTGCCAGCAGGGTTGGACAGGGCCACTACGAGCAGTACTTC. Translating gives CASRVGQGHYEQYF.

This rearrangement joins TRBV29-1 to TRBJ2-5; weak D call: TRBD1 (5 bases). This CDR3 contains 13 residues. Germline V CDR1 and CDR2: SQVTM, ANQGSEA. Trimming cost V 6 bases and J 0 bases, with 11 bases left between them. The CDR3: CSVPRQNQETQYF. The CDR3 DNA reads as TGCAGCGTCCCAAGACAGAACCAAGAGACCCAGTACTTC.

The chain has TRBV5-6 and TRBJ2-7; 7 nucleotides agree with TRBD2. J gave up 3 bases and V 4 bases, and 10 bases lay outside the gene matches. Germline loops: CDR1 SGHDT, CDR2 YYEEEE. This CDR3 comprises 15 residues. DNA for the CDR3: TGTGCCAGCAGCCCCTTGGGGGGGGGTCTCTACGAGCAGTACTTC. As protein: CASSPLGGGLYEQYF.

The rearrangement joins TRBV19 to TRBJ2-4; TRBD2 matches at 11 bases. The junction had 5 bases not matched to a gene; V was cut back by 4 bases and J by 6 bases. This CDR3 is 15 amino acids long. CDR1 LNHDA and CDR2 SQIVND come from the germline V gene (reference sequence). CDR3 loop: CASSTLAGGLNIQYF. The CDR3 nucleotides are TGTGCCAGTAGTACCCTAGCGGGAGGACTAAACATTCAGTACTTC.

The V call is TRBV9, the J call TRBJ2-2; possible D gene TRBD2, 6 bases. The CDR3 has 18 amino acids. V shed 3 bases and J shed 5 bases, with 23 bases lying between them. Germline values: CDR1 SGDLS, CDR2 YYNGEE. This CDR3 is CASSGGRDSLESTGELFF. The CDR3 nucleotides are TGTGCCAGCAGCGGGGGACGGGACTCACTCGAATCGACCGGGGAGCTGTTTTTT.

The V and J genes are TRBV13 and TRBJ2-7, with unresolved D. This CDR3 is built from 12 residues. CDR1 is PRHDT and CDR2 is FYEKMQ in the germline V gene (reference sequence). V was shortened by 2 bases and J by 5 bases, with 7 bases between the two germline ends. The CDR3 sequence: CASSLLVDEQYF. The DNA for the CDR3 is TGTGCCAGCAGCTTACTTGTAGACGAGCAGTACTTC. The variable domain in full, completed from reference TRBV13 and TRBJ2-7, reads AAGVIQSPRHLIKEKRETATLKCYPIPRHDTVYWYQQGPGQDPQFLISFYEKMQSDKGSIPDRFSAQQFSDYHSELNMSSLELGDSALYFCASSLLVDEQYFGPGTRLTVT.

In DNA form, the CDR3 reads TGTGCCAGCAGCTTAGAGACGCGAGGGGGATATAGCAATCAGCCCCAGCATTTT. Encoded protein: CASSLETRGGYSNQPQHF. The chain joins TRBV11-3 to TRBJ1-5; D might be TRBD1 (6 bases). CDR1 SGHNT and CDR2 YENEEA come from the germline V gene. This CDR3 is built from 18 residues. V lost 0 bases and J lost 0, with 15 bases in between.

The count of this clone is one. This chain connects TRBV19 to TRBJ2-6; 10 bases fit TRBD1. The trim removed 0 bases at V and 3 bases at J, leaving 5 bases unmatched. Germline values: CDR1 LNHDA, CDR2 SQIVND (reference sequence). CDR3 length: 18 amino acids. The CDR3 region is CASSIDRDRGGGANVLTF. CDR3 coding DNA: TGTGCCAGTAGTATAGACCGGGACAGGGGTGGTGGGGCCAACGTCCTGACTTTC.